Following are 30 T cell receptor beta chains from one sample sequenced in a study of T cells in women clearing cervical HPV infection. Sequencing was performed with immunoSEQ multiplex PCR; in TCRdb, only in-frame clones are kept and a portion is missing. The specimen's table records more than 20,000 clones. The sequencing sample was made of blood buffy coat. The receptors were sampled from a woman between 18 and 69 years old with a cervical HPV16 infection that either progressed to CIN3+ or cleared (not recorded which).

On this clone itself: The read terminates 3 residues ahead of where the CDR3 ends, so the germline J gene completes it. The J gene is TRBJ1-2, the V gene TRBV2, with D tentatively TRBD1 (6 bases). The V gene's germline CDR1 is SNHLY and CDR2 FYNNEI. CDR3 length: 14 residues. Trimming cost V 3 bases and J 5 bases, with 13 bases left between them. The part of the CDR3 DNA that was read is TGTGCCAGCAGTGATCTCCAGGGGCAATATGGC. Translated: CASSDLQGQYG. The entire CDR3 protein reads CASSDLQGQYGYTF. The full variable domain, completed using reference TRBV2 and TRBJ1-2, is EPEVTQTPSHQVTQMGQEVILRCVPISNHLYFYWYRQILGQKVEFLVSFYNNEISEKSEIFDDQFSVERPDGSNFTLKIRSTKLEDSAMYFCASSDLQGQYGYTFGSGTRLTVV.

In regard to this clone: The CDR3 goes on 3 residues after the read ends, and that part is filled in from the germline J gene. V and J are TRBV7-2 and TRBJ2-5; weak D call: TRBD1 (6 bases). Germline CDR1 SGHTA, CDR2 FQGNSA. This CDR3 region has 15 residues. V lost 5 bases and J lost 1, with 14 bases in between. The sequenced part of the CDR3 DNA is TGTGCCAGCAGCCCCCAAGTAGGGGGCCAAGAGACC. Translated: CASSPQVGGQET. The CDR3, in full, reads CASSPQVGGQETQYF. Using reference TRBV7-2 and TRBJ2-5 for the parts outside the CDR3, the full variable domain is GAGVSQSPSNKVTEKGKDVELRCDPISGHTALYWYRQSLGQGLEFLIYFQGNSAPDKSGLPSDRFSAERTGGSVSTLTIQRTQQEDSAVYLCASSPQVGGQETQYFGPGTRLLVL.

The CDR3 bases that were read are TGTGCCAGTAGTCCAGATAATTCAGGGGATGGC. Translating gives CASSPDNSGDG. The entire CDR3 protein is CASSPDNSGDGYTF. V gene TRBV19 combines with J gene TRBJ1-2; possible D gene TRBD1, 6 bases. The read is 3 residues too short to cover the CDR3 end, so that end is filled in from the germline J gene. CDR1 is LNHDA, CDR2 SQIVND, per germline (reference sequence). The CDR3 spans 14 residues. Trimming took off 5 bases at V and 6 bases at J, with 16 bases between the two ends.

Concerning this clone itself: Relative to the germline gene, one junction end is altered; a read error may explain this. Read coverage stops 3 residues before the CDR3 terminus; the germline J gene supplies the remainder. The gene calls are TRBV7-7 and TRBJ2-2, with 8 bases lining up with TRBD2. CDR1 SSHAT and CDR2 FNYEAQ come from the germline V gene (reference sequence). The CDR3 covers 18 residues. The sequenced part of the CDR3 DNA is TGTGCTAGCAGCTCCGTCGGAGGAGCGGGAGAGTGGGCCGGGGAG. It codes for CASSSVGGAGEWAGE. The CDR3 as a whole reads CASSSVGGAGEWAGELFF.

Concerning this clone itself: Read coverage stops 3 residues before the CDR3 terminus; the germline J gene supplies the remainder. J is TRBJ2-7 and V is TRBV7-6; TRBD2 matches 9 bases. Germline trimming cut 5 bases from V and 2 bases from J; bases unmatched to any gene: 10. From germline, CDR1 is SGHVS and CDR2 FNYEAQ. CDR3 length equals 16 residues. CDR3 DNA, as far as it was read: TGTGCCAGCAGCAAAGCAGTTAGCGGGAGACCCTACGAG. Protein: CASSKAVSGRPYE. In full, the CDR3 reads CASSKAVSGRPYEQYF. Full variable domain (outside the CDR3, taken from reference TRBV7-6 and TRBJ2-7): GAGVSQSPRYKVTKRGQDVALRCDPISGHVSLYWYRQALGQGPEFLTYFNYEAQQDKSGLPNDRFSAERPEGSISTLTIQRTEQRDSAMYRCASSKAVSGRPYEQYFGPGTRLTVT.

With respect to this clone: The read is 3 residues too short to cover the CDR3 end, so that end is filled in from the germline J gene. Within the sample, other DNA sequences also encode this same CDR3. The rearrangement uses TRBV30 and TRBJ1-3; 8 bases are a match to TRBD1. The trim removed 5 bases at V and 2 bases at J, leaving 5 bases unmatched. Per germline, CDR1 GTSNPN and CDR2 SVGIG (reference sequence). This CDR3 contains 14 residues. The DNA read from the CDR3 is TGTGCCTGGCTGGGACAGGCAACTGGAAACACC. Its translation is CAWLGQATGNT. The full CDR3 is CAWLGQATGNTIYF.

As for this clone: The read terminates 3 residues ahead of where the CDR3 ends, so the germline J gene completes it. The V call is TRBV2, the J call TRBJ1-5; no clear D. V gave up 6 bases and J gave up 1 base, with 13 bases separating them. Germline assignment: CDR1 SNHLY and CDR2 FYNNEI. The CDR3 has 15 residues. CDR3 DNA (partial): TGTGCCAGCAGCATCGACATCGTCAGCAATCAGCCC. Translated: CASSIDIVSNQP. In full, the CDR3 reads CASSIDIVSNQPQHF.

The CDR3 sequence: CASSETSGAYNEQFF. The CDR3 DNA, read in part, is TGTGCCAGCAGTGAAACTAGCGGGGCTTACAATGAG. The chain combines TRBV6-4 with TRBJ2-1, with TRBD2 identical over 10 bases. The read ends 3 residues shy of where the CDR3 ends; the end is completed using the germline J gene. The CDR3 has 15 residues. The V segment lost 3 bases and the J segment 4 bases; nucleotides outside the gene matches: 3. Per the germline V gene, CDR1 is MRHNA and CDR2 is SNTAGT.

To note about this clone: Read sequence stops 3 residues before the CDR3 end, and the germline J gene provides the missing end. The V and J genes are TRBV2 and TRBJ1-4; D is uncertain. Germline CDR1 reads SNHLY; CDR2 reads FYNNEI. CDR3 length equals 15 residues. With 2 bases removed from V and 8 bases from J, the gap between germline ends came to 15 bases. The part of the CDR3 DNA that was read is TGTGCCAGCAGTGAATGGCCCTCGGGTTTCGAAAAA. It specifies CASSEWPSGFEK. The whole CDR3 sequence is CASSEWPSGFEKLFF.

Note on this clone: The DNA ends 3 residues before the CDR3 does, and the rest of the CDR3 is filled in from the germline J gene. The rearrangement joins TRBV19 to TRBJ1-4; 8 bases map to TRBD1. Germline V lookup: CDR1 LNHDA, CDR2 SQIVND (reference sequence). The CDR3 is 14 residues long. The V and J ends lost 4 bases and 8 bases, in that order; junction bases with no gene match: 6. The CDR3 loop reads CASSTDRVGEKLFF. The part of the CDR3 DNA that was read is TGTGCCAGTAGTACGGACAGGGTCGGGGAAAAA.

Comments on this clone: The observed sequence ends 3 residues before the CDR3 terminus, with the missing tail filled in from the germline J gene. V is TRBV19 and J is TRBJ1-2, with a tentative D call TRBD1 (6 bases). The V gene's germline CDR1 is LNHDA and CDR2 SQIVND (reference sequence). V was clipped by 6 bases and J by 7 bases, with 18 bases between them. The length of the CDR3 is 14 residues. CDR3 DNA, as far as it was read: TGTGCCAGTAGCGATCAGGGGTTTGGAGGTGGC. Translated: CASSDQGFGGG. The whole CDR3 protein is CASSDQGFGGGYTF.

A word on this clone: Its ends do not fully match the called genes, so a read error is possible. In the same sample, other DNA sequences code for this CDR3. The CDR3 here is CASSPGLEGSGNTIYF. The sequenced part of the CDR3 DNA is TGCGCCAGCAGTCCCGGACTCGAGGGCTCTGGAAACACT. The rearrangement joins TRBV10-2 to TRBJ1-3; no firm D call. The sequence runs out 3 residues before the end of the CDR3; the remainder is reconstructed from the germline J gene. Germline CDR1 WSHSY, CDR2 SAAADI. The CDR3 sequence is 16 residues long.

CDR3 DNA (partial): TGTGCCAGTAGTTCGACAGGGGGCGGAAACACC. Amino acids: CASSSTGGGNT. The CDR3, in full, reads CASSSTGGGNTIYF. This sequence joins TRBV19 and TRBJ1-3, with 10 bases aligning to TRBD1. The read ends 3 residues shy of where the CDR3 ends; the end is completed using the germline J gene. V shed 5 bases and J 4 bases; nucleotides not matched to a gene: 2. CDR3 length: 14 amino acids. From germline, CDR1 is LNHDA and CDR2 SQIVND (reference sequence).

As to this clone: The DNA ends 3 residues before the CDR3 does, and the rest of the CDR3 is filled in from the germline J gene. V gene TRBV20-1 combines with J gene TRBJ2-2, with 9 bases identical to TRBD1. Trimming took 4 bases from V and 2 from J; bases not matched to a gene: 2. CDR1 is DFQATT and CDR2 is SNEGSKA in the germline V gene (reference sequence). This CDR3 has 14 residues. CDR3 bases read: TGCAGTGCTAAGACAGGGGGAAACACCGGGGAG. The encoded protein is CSAKTGGNTGE. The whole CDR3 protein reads CSAKTGGNTGELFF.

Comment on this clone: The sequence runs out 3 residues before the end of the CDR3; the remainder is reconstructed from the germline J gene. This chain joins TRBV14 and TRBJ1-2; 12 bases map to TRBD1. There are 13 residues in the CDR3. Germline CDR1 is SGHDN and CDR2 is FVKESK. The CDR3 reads CASTRDRGLGYTF. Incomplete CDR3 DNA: TGTGCCAGCACCCGGGACAGGGGGCTCGGC.

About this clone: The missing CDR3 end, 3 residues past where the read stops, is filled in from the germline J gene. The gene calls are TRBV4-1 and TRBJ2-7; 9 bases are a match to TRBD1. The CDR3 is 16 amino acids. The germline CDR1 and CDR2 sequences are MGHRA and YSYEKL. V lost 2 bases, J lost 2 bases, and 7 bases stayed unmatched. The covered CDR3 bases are TGCGCCAGCAGCCAACCCCGGGACAGGGTCACCTACGAG. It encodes CASSQPRDRVTYE. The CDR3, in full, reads CASSQPRDRVTYEQYF.

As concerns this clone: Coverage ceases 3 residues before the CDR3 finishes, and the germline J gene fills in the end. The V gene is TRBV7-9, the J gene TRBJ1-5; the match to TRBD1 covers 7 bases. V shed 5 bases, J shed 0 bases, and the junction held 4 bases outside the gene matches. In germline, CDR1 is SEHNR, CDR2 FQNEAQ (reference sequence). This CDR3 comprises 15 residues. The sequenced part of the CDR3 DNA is TGTGCCAGCAGCCACGACAGGGTTAGCAATCAGCCC. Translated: CASSHDRVSNQP. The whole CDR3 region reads CASSHDRVSNQPQHF.

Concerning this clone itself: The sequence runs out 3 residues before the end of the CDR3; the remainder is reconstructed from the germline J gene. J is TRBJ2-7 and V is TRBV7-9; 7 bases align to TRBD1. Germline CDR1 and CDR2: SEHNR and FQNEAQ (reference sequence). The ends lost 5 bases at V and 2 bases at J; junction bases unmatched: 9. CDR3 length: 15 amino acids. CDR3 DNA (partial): TGTGCCAGCAGCCCCCCCGTAACAGGGGCCTACGAG. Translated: CASSPPVTGAYE. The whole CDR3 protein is CASSPPVTGAYEQYF. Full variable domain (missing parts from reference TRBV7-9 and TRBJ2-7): DTGVSQNPRHKITKRGQNVTFRCDPISEHNRLYWYRQTLGQGPEFLTYFQNEAQLEKSRLLSDRFSAERPKGSFSTLEIQRTEQGDSAMYLCASSPPVTGAYEQYFGPGTRLTVT.

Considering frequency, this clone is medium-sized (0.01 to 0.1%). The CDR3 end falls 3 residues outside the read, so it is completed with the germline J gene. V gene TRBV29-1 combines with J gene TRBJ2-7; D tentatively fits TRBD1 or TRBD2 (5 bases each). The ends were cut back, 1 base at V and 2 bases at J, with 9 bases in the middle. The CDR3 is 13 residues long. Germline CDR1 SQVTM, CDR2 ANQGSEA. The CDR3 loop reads CSVEGQGAYEQYF. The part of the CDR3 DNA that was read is TGCAGCGTTGAAGGGCAGGGAGCCTACGAG.

This CDR3 reads CASSFSGANTGELFF. The sequenced CDR3 bases are TGTGCCAGCAGCTTTAGCGGGGCGAACACCGGGGAG. The chain uses TRBV7-9 and TRBJ2-2; TRBD2 agrees at 8 bases. The read is 3 residues too short to cover the CDR3 end, so that end is filled in from the germline J gene. This CDR3 has 15 residues. Germline V gene sequence: CDR1 SEHNR, CDR2 FQNEAQ (reference sequence). V dropped 3 bases and J dropped 0; count of bases not matched to a gene: 0.

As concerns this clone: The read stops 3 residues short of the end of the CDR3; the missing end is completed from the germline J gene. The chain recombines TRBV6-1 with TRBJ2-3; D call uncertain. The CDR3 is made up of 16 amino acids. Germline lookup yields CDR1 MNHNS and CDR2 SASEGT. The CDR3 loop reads CASSDLGVPRNQPQYF. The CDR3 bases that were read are TGTGCCAGCAGTGATCTGGGCGTGCCCCGCAATCAGCCG.

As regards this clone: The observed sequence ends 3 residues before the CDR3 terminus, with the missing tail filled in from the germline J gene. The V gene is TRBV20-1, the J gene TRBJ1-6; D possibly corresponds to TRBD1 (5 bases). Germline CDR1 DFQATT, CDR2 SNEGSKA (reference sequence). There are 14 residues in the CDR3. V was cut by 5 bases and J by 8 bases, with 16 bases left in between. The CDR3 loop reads CSAGQRGADSPLHF. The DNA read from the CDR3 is TGCAGTGCTGGGCAAAGGGGTGCGGATTCACCC.

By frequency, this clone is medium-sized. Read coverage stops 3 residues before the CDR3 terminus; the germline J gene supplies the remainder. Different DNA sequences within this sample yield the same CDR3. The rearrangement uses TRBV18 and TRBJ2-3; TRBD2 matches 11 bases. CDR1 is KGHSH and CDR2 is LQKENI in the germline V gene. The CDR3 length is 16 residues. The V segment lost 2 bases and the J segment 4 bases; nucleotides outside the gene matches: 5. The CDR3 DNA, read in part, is TGTGCCAGCTCACCATTTACTAGCGGGAGTTCAGATACG. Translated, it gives CASSPFTSGSSDT. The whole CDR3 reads CASSPFTSGSSDTQYF.

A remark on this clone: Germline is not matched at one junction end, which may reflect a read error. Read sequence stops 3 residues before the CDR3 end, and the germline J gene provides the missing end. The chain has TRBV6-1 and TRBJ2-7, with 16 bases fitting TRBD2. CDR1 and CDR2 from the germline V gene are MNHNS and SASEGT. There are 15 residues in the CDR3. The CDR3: CASREGTSGRAEQYF. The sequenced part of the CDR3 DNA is TGTGCCAGCAGAGAAGGGACTAGCGGGAGGGCCGAG.

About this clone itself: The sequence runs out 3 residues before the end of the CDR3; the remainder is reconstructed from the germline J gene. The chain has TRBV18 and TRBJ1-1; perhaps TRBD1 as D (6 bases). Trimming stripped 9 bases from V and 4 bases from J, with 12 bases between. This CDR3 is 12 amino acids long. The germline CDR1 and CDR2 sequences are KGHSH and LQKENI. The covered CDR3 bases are TGTGCCAGTCGGGGGGCTCCCACTGAA. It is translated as CASRGAPTE. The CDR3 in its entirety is CASRGAPTEAFF.

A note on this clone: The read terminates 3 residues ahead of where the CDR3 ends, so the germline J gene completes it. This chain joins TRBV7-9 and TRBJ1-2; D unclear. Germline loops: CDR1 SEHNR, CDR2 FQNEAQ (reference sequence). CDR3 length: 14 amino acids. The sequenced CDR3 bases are TGTGCCAGCAGCTTAGCACAAAGCACAGATACC. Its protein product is CASSLAQSTDT. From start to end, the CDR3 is CASSLAQSTDTYTF.

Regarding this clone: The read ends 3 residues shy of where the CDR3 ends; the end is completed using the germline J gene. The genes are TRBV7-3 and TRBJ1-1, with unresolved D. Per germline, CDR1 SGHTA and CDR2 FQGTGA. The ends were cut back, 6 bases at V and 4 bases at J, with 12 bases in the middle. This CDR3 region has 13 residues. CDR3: CASRLIEGTEAFF. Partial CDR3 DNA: TGTGCCAGCAGATTGATAGAGGGCACTGAA.

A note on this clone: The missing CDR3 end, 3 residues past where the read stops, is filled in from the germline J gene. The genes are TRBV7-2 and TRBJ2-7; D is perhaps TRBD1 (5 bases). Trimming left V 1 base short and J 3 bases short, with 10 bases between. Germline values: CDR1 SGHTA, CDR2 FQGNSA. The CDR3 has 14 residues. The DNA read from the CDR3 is TGTGCCAGCAGCTTAGTTGACAGCCACTACGAG. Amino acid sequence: CASSLVDSHYE. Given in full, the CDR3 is CASSLVDSHYEQYF.

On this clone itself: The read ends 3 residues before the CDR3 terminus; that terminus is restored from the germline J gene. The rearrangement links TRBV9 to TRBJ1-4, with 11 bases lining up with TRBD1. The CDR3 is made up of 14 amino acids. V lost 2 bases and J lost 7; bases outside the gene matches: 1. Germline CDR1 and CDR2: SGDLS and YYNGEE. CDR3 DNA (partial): TGTGCCAGCAGCGTGGGGACAGGGGGTGAAAAA. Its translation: CASSVGTGGEK. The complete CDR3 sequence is CASSVGTGGEKLFF.

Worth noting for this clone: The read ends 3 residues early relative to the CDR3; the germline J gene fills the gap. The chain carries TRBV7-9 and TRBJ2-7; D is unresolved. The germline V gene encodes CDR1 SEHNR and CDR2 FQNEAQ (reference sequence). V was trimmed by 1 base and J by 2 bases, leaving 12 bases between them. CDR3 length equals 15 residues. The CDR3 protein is CASSLVGGMTYEQYF. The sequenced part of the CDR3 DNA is TGTGCCAGCAGCTTAGTAGGCGGAATGACCTACGAG.